This T cell receptor (beta chain) appears in the sequencing data of a study of spatial heterogeneity in lung cancer. Study-level information: Alpha-chain sequences were consistently detected less often than beta-chain sequences.

This clonotype is medium-sized. Since it is a stray read in a library aimed at alpha chains, this beta chain has a size that is not meaningful. Germline V CDR1 and CDR2: SGHRS, YFSETQ. Trimming pared 4 bases from V and 9 bases from J, leaving 23 bases between. The CDR3 totals 16 residues. In the library, each TCR cDNA molecule bore its own unique molecular identifier. TCRdb processed the 5' RACE reads anew with MiXCR; each CDR3 protein has one entry. The table lists under 7,000 distinct CDR3 sequences, approximately 12% of them singletons. Time point given: sample taken at primary tumor resection. Donation came from around 77 patients with untreated early-stage non-small cell lung cancer. TCRs were sequenced from unsorted whole RNA of tumor, nontumor lung or PBMC.

J is TRBJ2-1 and V is TRBV5-1, with D possibly being TRBD1 (5 bases). This specimen consisted of lung tissue, obtained at surgery. The TCR sequence derives from a human donor with early-stage non-small cell lung cancer. The DNA of the CDR3 is TGCGCCAGCAGCCCAACGAGGAACTGGCGCCAGGGTGAGCAGTTCTTC. It encodes CASSPTRNWRQGEQFF.